This T cell receptor beta chain was captured in a study of patients and donors after allogeneic stem cell transplantation. The CDR3 is 15 amino acids. V was clipped by 6 bases and J by 6 bases, with 18 bases between them. This clonotype was observed a few times. TCRdb reprocessed the RT-PCR reads via MiXCR and lists one record per CDR3 protein. The sample has some 90,000 distinct CDR3 sequences, roughly 43% seen once. The TCR comes from a human donor who was either an allogeneic HSCT recipient or a stem cell or donor lymphocyte infusion donor (not recorded which). It is not recorded whose cells these are; they may come from a transplant donor. Source material: blood, either unsorted or a sorted T cell fraction (not recorded which). The chain carries TRBV12-3 or TRBV12-4 and TRBJ1-5; a weak D match, TRBD1 (5 bases). This chain's CDR3 is CASSRMAAGGQPQHF. The DNA for the CDR3 is TGTGCCAGCAGCCGAATGGCGGCGGGGGGTCAGCCCCAGCATTTT.